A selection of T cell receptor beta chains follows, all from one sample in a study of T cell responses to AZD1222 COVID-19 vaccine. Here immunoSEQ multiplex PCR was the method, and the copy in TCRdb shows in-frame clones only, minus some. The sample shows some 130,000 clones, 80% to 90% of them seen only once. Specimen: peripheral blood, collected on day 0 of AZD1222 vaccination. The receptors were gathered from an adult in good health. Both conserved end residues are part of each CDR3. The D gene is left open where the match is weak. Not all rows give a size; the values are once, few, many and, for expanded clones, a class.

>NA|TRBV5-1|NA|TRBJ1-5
CASSLGGQPNQPQHF
TGCGCCAGCAGCTTGGGGGGGCAGCCGAATCAGCCCCAGCATTTT
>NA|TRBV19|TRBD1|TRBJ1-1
CASRAGTGELGGTEAFF
TGTGCCAGTAGAGCAGGGACAGGGGAGTTGGGCGGCACTGAAGCTTTCTTT
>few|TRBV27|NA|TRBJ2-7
CASSLQGGYEQYF
TGTGCCAGCAGTTTACAGGGCGGGTACGAGCAGTACTTC
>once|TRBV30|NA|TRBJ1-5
CAWDRNDQPQHF
TGTGCCTGGGACAGGAACGATCAGCCCCAGCATTTT
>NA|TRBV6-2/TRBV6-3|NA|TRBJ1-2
CASSYPGANYGYTF
TGTGCCAGCAGTTACCCGGGAGCTAACTATGGCTACACCTTC
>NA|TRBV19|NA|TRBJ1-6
CASSMPRDNSPLHF
TGTGCCAGTAGTATGCCCAGGGATAATTCACCCCTCCACTTT
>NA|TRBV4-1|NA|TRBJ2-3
CASSQAWAGRDTQYF
TGCGCCAGCAGCCAGGCGTGGGCGGGGAGGGATACGCAGTATTTT
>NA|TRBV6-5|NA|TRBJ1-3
CASRDSGNTIYF
TGTGCCAGCAGGGACTCTGGAAACACCATATATTTT
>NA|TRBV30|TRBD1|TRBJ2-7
CAWGDSSDYEQYF
TGTGCCTGGGGGGACAGCTCCGATTACGAGCAGTACTTC
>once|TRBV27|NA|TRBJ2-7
CASSSSGISGEQYF
TGTGCCAGCAGTTCCTCCGGGATATCAGGAGAGCAGTACTTC
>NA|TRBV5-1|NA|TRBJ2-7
CASSSAPSYEQYF
TGCGCCAGCAGCTCTGCTCCCTCCTACGAGCAGTACTTC
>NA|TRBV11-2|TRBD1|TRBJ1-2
CASSGETRDRGYGYTF
TGTGCCAGCAGCGGCGAGACTCGGGACAGGGGCTATGGCTACACCTTC
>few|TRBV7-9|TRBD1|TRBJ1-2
CASTFTSARQGGYTF
TGTGCCAGCACCTTTACCTCGGCGCGACAGGGCGGCTACACCTTC
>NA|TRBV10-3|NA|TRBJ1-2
CAIGGSTGPNYGYTF
TGTGCCATCGGCGGCTCGACAGGCCCTAACTATGGCTACACCTTC
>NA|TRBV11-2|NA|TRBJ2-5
CASSLQETQYF
TGTGCCAGCAGCTTGCAAGAGACCCAGTACTTC
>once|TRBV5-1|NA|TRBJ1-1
CASSLGHMNTEAFF
TGCGCCAGCAGCCTTGGACACATGAACACTGAAGCTTTCTTT
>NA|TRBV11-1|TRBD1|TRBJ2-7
CASSADRTSYEQYF
TGTGCCAGCAGCGCGGACAGGACCAGCTACGAGCAGTACTTC
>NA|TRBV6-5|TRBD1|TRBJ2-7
CPSKKTTGMDEQYF
TGTCCCAGCAAAAAAACGACAGGGATGGACGAGCAGTACTTC
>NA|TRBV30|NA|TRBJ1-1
CAWSIFGVKNTEAFF
TGTGCCTGGAGTATTTTTGGGGTAAAGAACACTGAAGCTTTCTTT
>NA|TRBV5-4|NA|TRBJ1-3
CASSLDPGPGNTIYF
TGTGCCAGCAGCTTGGACCCGGGGCCTGGAAACACCATATATTTT
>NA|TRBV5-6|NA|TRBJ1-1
CASSLFMGSGAFF
TGTGCCAGCAGCTTGTTTATGGGGTCCGGAGCTTTCTTT
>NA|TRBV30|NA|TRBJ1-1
CAWRTTGGTEAFF
TGTGCCTGGAGAACGACGGGGGGCACTGAAGCTTTCTTT
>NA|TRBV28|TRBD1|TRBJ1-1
CASSVNPDRDAFF
TGTGCCAGCAGTGTAAACCCCGACAGGGATGCTTTCTTT
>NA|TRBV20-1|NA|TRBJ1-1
CSASPPVNTEAFF
TGCAGTGCTAGTCCACCAGTGAACACTGAAGCTTTCTTT
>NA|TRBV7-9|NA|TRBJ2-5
CASRVSETQYF
TGTGCCAGCAGGGTGTCAGAGACCCAGTACTTC
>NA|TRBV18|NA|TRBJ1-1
CASSPDPGAPGTEAFF
TGTGCCAGCTCACCGGATCCGGGGGCCCCGGGGACTGAAGCTTTCTTT
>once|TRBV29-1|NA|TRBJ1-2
CSVSSGAKNYGYTF
TGCAGCGTATCGTCAGGGGCGAAGAACTATGGCTACACCTTC
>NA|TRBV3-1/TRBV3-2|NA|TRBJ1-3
CAGGDGNTIYF
TGTGCAGGGGGTGATGGAAACACCATATATTTT